Following are 21 T cell receptor beta chains from one sample sequenced in a study of cytomegalovirus exposure and HLA in healthy donors. The PCR made use of 60 Vbeta and 13 Jbeta primers. TCRdb's table, derived via immunoSEQ multiplex PCR, lists solely in-frame clones and lacks some. The data contain more than 150,000 clones, 60% to 80% of them singletons. The sequenced sample was PBMCs. The receptors stem from a man aged 50 to 59 in good health and CMV-seropositive.

This sequence joins TRBV28 and TRBJ1-2; 8 nucleotides line up with TRBD1. CDR1 is MDHEN, CDR2 SYDVKM, per germline. The CDR3 covers 14 residues. J lost 4 bases, V lost 6 bases, and 7 bases had no gene match. The chain's CDR3 is CASSLTGQVYGYTF. CDR3 DNA: TGTGCCAGCAGCTTAACGGGACAGGTCTATGGCTACACCTTC.

The V gene is TRBV5-1, the J gene TRBJ2-7; D is perhaps TRBD2 (6 bases). CDR1 SGHRS and CDR2 YFSETQ come from the germline V gene. V was clipped by 4 bases and J by 2 bases, with 22 bases between them. The CDR3 contains 17 residues. CDR3 nucleotides: TGCGCCAGCAGCCCATCCGGGGGACCCCTCGTAACCTACGAGCAGTACTTC. This translates into CASSPSGGPLVTYEQYF.

J is TRBJ1-3 and V is TRBV18, with D perhaps TRBD1 (5 bases). The germline V gene has CDR1 KGHSH and CDR2 LQKENI. The CDR3 is 15 amino acids. Trimming pared 3 bases from V and 8 bases from J, leaving 17 bases between. The CDR3 reads CASSPGQSKSDTIYF. CDR3 in DNA: TGTGCCAGCTCACCGGGGCAGAGCAAGTCGGACACCATATATTTT.

In this sample, this clone turned up once. The V gene is TRBV29-1, the J gene TRBJ1-1; weak D call: TRBD1 (6 bases). The CDR3 contains 14 residues. The germline V and J ends were trimmed by 5 bases and 1 base, with 14 bases remaining between them. Germline CDR1 SQVTM, CDR2 ANQGSEA. CDR3 loop: CSVSTGHPNTEAFF. The CDR3 DNA follows: TGCAGCGTTTCTACGGGACACCCGAACACTGAAGCTTTCTTT.

The CDR3 bases are TGTGCCAGCACCTTGACAGGAACTAACTATGGCTACACCTTC. It codes for CASTLTGTNYGYTF. The chain joins TRBV7-9 to TRBJ1-2; tentatively, D is TRBD1 (6 bases). Trimming stripped 7 bases from V and 0 bases from J, with 12 bases between. Per germline, CDR1 SEHNR and CDR2 FQNEAQ (reference sequence). There are 14 residues in the CDR3.

V gene TRBV18 combines with J gene TRBJ2-7; 10 bases agree with TRBD1. The CDR3 spans 14 residues. V was pared by 5 bases and J by 4 bases, with 5 bases of the junction left unmatched. The germline V gene has CDR1 KGHSH and CDR2 LQKENI. CDR3 in DNA: TGTGCCAGCTCAAATAGACAGGGGGCATACGAGCAGTACGTC. It yields the protein CASSNRQGAYEQYV.

The V gene is TRBV5-6, the J gene TRBJ2-5, with 10 bases matching TRBD1. Gene TRBJ2-7 matches the end of the DNA better, so the J call may be wrong. Germline V lookup: CDR1 SGHDT, CDR2 YYEEEE. The CDR3 runs 14 residues. This CDR3 reads CASSEGTGAYEQYF. CDR3 in DNA: TGTGCCAGCAGCGAAGGGACAGGGGCCTACGAGCAGTACTTC.

The rearrangement links TRBV6-6 to TRBJ2-7; 7 bases agree with TRBD1. The CDR3 has 16 amino acids. The trim removed 4 bases at V and 4 bases at J, leaving 13 bases unmatched. Germline loops: CDR1 MNHNY, CDR2 SVGAGI (reference sequence). CDR3 sequence: CASSSLPGQSNYEQYV. CDR3 DNA sequence: TGTGCCAGCAGTTCCTTACCGGGACAGTCGAATTACGAGCAGTACGTC.

V gene TRBV15 combines with J gene TRBJ1-5; maybe TRBD1 (5 bases). Germline V gene data show CDR1 as LNHNV and CDR2 as YYDKDF (reference sequence). CDR3 length equals 13 residues. Trimming took off 0 bases at V and 16 bases at J, with 16 bases between the two ends. CDR3: CATSREGPGDPHF. The CDR3 nucleotides read TGTGCCACCAGCAGAGAGGGACCGGGAGATCCCCATTTT. The full variable domain, its missing parts supplied by reference TRBV15 and TRBJ1-5, is DAMVIQNPRYQVTQFGKPVTLSCSQTLNHNVMYWYQQKSSQAPKLLFHYYDKDFNNEADTPDNFQSRRPNTSFCFLDIRSPGLGDTAMYLCATSREGPGDPHFGDGTRLSIL.

V and J are TRBV7-3 and TRBJ2-1; 8 nucleotides agree with TRBD2. This CDR3 has 16 amino acids. Germline V gene data show CDR1 as SGHTA and CDR2 as FQGTGA. V shed 2 bases, J shed 7 bases, and the junction held 10 bases outside the gene matches. The CDR3 is CASSLAFEASGNEQFF. The CDR3 DNA follows: TGTGCCAGCAGCTTAGCTTTTGAGGCTAGCGGGAATGAGCAGTTCTTC.

V and J are TRBV5-1 and TRBJ2-5; a weak D match, TRBD1 (5 bases). V was clipped by 1 base and J by 2 bases, with 12 bases between them. There are 15 residues in the CDR3. From germline, CDR1 is SGHRS and CDR2 YFSETQ. DNA for the CDR3: TGCGCCAGCAGCTTGCATAGGGGAAGACAAGAGACCCAGTACTTC. It translates to CASSLHRGRQETQYF.

The chain recombines TRBV6-1 with TRBJ1-1; D is possibly TRBD1 (5 bases). V was trimmed by 3 bases and J by 5 bases, leaving 10 bases between them. Germline values: CDR1 MNHNS, CDR2 SASEGT. The length of the CDR3 is 13 residues. In DNA form, the CDR3 reads TGTGCCAGCAGTGATGGGCAGGGAACTGAAGCTTTCTTT. Amino acids: CASSDGQGTEAFF.

CDR3 bases: TGTGCCAGCACCTGGGGCCCTAACACTGAAGCTTTCTTT. Its protein is CASTWGPNTEAFF. V and J are TRBV6-5 and TRBJ1-1; D is possibly TRBD1 (5 bases). Per the germline V gene, CDR1 is MNHEY and CDR2 is SVGAGI. V lost 7 bases to trimming and J lost 2 bases, with 11 bases between them. This CDR3 contains 13 residues.

V is TRBV7-9 and J is TRBJ2-5; D is possibly TRBD1 (5 bases). The CDR3 extends over 12 amino acids. Germline assignment: CDR1 SEHNR and CDR2 FQNEAQ (reference sequence). V dropped 6 bases and J dropped 2 bases, with 7 bases sitting between them. CDR3 nucleotides: TGTGCCAGCAGGGACATACAAGAGACCCAGTACTTC. Protein: CASRDIQETQYF.

The chain carries TRBV6-1 and TRBJ2-5, with 10 bases aligning to TRBD2. The CDR3 consists of 15 residues. Germline values: CDR1 MNHNS, CDR2 SASEGT. V lost 5 bases, J lost 5 bases, and 8 bases stayed unmatched. The CDR3 nucleotides are TGTGCCAGCAGTCAAAGCGGGGGGGCCTGGGAGACCCAGTACTTC. Translating it yields CASSQSGGAWETQYF.

The V call is TRBV5-6, the J call TRBJ2-3; 10 nucleotides agree with TRBD2. The CDR3 is made up of 16 amino acids. The germline gives CDR1 SGHDT, CDR2 YYEEEE. With V trimmed by 2 bases and J by 2 bases, 5 bases remained unmatched. The CDR3 coding sequence is TGTGCCAGCAGCTTCGAAGCGGGGGGGATCACAGATACGCAGTATTTT. As protein: CASSFEAGGITDTQYF. Together with reference TRBV5-6 and TRBJ2-3, the CDR3 gives the full variable domain: DAGVTQSPTHLIKTRGQQVTLRCSPKSGHDTVSWYQQALGQGPQFIFQYYEEEERQRGNFPDRFSGHQFPNYSSELNVNALLLGDSALYLCASSFEAGGITDTQYFGPGTRLTVL.

The chain recombines TRBV15 with TRBJ2-5; D remains ambiguous. The CDR3 covers 17 residues. V lost 0 bases, J lost 2 bases, and 16 bases lay in between. The V gene's germline CDR1 is LNHNV and CDR2 YYDKDF (reference sequence). The CDR3 coding sequence is TGTGCCACCAGCAGAGATTATTCCATCTCTAATCAAGAGACCCAGTACTTC. Encoded protein: CATSRDYSISNQETQYF.

The rearrangement uses TRBV6-5 and TRBJ2-1; 10 bases line up with TRBD2. The CDR3 sequence is 15 residues long. V was clipped by 2 bases and J by 8 bases; unmatched bases: 6. From germline, CDR1 is MNHEY and CDR2 SVGAGI. CDR3 amino acids: CASSYVAGGLYEQFF. The CDR3, as DNA: TGTGCCAGCAGTTACGTAGCGGGGGGTTTGTATGAGCAGTTCTTC.

The gene calls are TRBV7-9 and TRBJ2-7; 9 bases line up with TRBD1. Germline values: CDR1 SEHNR, CDR2 FQNEAQ (reference sequence). V was clipped by 5 bases and J by 0 bases; unmatched bases: 8. The CDR3 has 16 residues. Here the CDR3 DNA reads TGTGCCAGCAGCATAATACAGACAGGGGGCTCCTACGAGCAGTACTTC. The encoded protein is CASSIIQTGGSYEQYF.

The chain joins TRBV6-5 to TRBJ2-1, with TRBD1 matching over 10 bases. V was pared by 4 bases and J by 15 bases, with 15 bases of the junction left unmatched. The CDR3 is 15 amino acids. Germline CDR1 is MNHEY and CDR2 is SVGAGI. This CDR3 reads CASSSGTGATIRWFF. The CDR3 nucleotides are TGTGCCAGCAGTTCCGGGACAGGGGCAACTATCCGGTGGTTCTTC.

The gene calls are TRBV19 and TRBJ2-3; 12 nucleotides line up with TRBD2. V was pared by 6 bases and J by 2 bases, with 9 bases of the junction left unmatched. This CDR3 contains 17 residues. Germline V gives CDR1 LNHDA, CDR2 SQIVND (reference sequence). The DNA for the CDR3 is TGTGCCAGTAGATTTCACGGACTAGCGGGAACCACAGATACGCAGTATTTT. Its translation: CASRFHGLAGTTDTQYF. The full variable domain, rest sourced from reference TRBV19 and TRBJ2-3, is DGGITQSPKYLFRKEGQNVTLSCEQNLNHDAMYWYRQDPGQGLRLIYYSQIVNDFQKGDIAEGYSVSREKKESFPLTVTSAQKNPTAFYLCASRFHGLAGTTDTQYFGPGTRLTVL.